This T cell receptor beta chain is from a study of identical twins. V was shortened by 3 bases and J by 3 bases, with 13 bases between the two germline ends. Germline V gene lookup returns CDR1 SGDLS and CDR2 YYNGEE. The CDR3 has 15 residues. In its sample, this clonotype was seen many times. Its antigen is as yet unknown. TCRdb recomputed calls from the 5' RACE reads with MiXCR, one row per CDR3 protein. Here the sample spans roughly 690,000 distinct CDR3 sequences, over 5% being singletons. Points from the study as a whole: Fewer insertions marked abundant cord blood beta clonotypes; young adult naive trended weakly, memory not at all. Researchers caution that invariant MAIT and iNKT cells could partly confound zero-insertion analyses. Beta out-of-frame sequences showed weaker excess twin sharing.

All of the donors were Caucasians in good health. The sample consisted of naive T cells sorted from blood. The chain recombines TRBV9 with TRBJ2-1, with D possibly TRBD2 on 6 matching bases. This sequence was found in a man aged 18 to 29 in good health. The CDR3 protein is CASSGGGENYNEQFF. The CDR3 coding sequence is TGTGCCAGCAGCGGAGGCGGGGAGAACTACAATGAGCAGTTCTTC.